This T cell receptor beta chain emerged from a study of naive and memory T cell subsets. Ligated cDNA underwent four rounds of PCR with nested alpha and beta constant region primers and SP2. MiXCR, applied by TCRdb to the 5' RACE reads, yields one record per CDR3 protein. The sample includes roughly 56,000 distinct CDR3 sequences, roughly 6.7% of them seen just once. TCR cDNA received a 3' ligated oligonucleotide that carried a UMI. This CDR3 is built from 14 residues. By share, this clonotype ranks as medium-sized. This receptor was obtained from a male donor in good health. This sequence joins TRBV21-1 and TRBJ2-5. TRBV21-1 is assigned pseudogene status. CDR3 protein: CASSKTRYQETQYF. In DNA, the CDR3 is TGTGCCAGCAGCAAAACCCGTTATCAAGAGACCCAGTACTTC.